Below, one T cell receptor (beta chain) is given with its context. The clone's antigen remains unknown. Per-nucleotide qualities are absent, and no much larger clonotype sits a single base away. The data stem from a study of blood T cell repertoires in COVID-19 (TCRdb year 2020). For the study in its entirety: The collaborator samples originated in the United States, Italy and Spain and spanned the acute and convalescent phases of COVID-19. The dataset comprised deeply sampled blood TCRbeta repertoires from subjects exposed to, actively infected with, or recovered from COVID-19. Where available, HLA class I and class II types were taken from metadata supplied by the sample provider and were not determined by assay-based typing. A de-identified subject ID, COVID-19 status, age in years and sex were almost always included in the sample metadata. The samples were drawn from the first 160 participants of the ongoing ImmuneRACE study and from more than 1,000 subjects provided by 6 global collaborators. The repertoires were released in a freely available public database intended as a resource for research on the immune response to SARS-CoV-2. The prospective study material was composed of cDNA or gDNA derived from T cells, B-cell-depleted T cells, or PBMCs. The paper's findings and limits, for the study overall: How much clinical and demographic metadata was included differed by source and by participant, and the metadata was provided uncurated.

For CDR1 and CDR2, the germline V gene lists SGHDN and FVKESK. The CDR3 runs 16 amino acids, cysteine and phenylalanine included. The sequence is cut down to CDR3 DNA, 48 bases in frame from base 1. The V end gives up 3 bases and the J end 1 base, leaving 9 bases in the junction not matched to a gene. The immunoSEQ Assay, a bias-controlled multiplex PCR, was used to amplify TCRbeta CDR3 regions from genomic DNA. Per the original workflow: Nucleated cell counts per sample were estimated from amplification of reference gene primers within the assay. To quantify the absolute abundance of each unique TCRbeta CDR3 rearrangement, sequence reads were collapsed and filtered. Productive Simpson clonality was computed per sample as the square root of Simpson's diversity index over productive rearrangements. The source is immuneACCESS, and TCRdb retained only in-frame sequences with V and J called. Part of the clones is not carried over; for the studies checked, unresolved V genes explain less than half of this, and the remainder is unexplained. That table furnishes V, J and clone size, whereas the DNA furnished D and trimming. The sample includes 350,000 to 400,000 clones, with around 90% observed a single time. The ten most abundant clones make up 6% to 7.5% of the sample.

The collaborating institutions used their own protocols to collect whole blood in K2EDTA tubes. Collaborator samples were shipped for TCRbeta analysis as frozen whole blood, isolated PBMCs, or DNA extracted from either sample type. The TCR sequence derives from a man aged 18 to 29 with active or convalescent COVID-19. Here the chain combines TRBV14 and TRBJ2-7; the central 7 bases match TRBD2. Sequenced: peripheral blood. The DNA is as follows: TGTGCCAGCAGCCAGGGGACTAAGCGGGGTTCCTACGAGCAGTACTTC. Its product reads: CASSQGTKRGSYEQYF.